This T cell receptor (beta chain) came from a study of CD8 T cells in ankylosing spondylitis. Study-wide points: Made up of under 10 highly homologous variants, a TCR beta motif appeared characteristic of ankylosing spondylitis blood. Several of the motif variants were reported before in synovial fluid and blood from reactive arthritis.

TCRdb independently ran MiXCR on the 5' RACE reads; one entry per CDR3 protein. Of a few hundred thousand distinct CDR3 sequences listed, approximately 17% are singletons. This clonotype has ten or more counts. Its antigen is unknown. CDR1 and CDR2 from the germline V gene are SQVTM and ANQGSEA. V was cut by 3 bases and J by 1 base, with 1 base left in between. This CDR3 has 12 amino acids. The J gene is TRBJ2-6, the V gene TRBV29-1; D unclear. The sample taken for sequencing was blood, either unsorted or a sorted T cell fraction (not recorded which). The source is a male donor with ankylosing spondylitis. The CDR3: CSVDSGANVLTF. The CDR3 DNA follows: TGCAGCGTTGATTCTGGGGCCAACGTCCTGACTTTC.